The clone carrying this TCR beta chain is labeled medium-sized. Its antigen is not identified. TCRdb's copy holds only in-frame clones and misses some; the assay was immunoSEQ multiplex PCR. The sample has about 8,000 clones, about three fifths seen once. One frozen approximately 500,000-cell aliquot per fraction was sequenced. V dropped 0 bases and J dropped 1; count of bases not matched to a gene: 6. CDR1 is PRHDT, CDR2 FYEKMQ, per germline (reference sequence). This CDR3 has 16 residues. The data belong to a study of coeliac disease. Whole-study context: Without high-resolution HLA typing, biased TRBV7-2 usage was queried. General study results and limits: Few TRB amino acid sequences were shared between samples; most were unique.

The sample consisted of intraepithelial lymphocytes from the gut. The chain couples TRBV13 to TRBJ2-7; 7 positions match TRBD2. The sequence was obtained from a woman aged 55 to 70 with celiac disease. CDR3 DNA: TGTGCCAGCAGCTTAGGTTTAGCGGGTTCTTCCTACGAGCAGTACTTC. Translating gives CASSLGLAGSSYEQYF.